This T cell receptor (beta chain) was obtained from a study of chemoradiotherapy in HPV16-positive cancers (dated by TCRdb to 2022 to 2024). Concerning the study at large: Candidate HPV-specific T-cell clones and common TCR motifs were defined through functional T-cell assays on cells from a couple of HPV16-positive patients. The study asked whether T-cell immunity to the HPV oncoproteins E6 and E7 changes during chemoradiotherapy and whether this immunity affects survival. The candidate HPV-specific TCRs and motifs were subsequently tracked in TCR repertoires obtained from approximately 91 patients with HPV-related cancers.

What the work shows at the level of the full study, not this receptor alone: The functional definition of HPV-specific T cells was derived from only two HPV16-positive patients, and the survival association was reported for HPV16-positive patients. Expansion of candidate HPV-specific clones and E7-related TCR motifs was observed in the tumor microenvironment during treatment, whereas no such expansion was observed for non-HPV-specific T cells. Improved recurrence-free survival in HPV16-positive patients was associated with expansion of HPV-responsive T cells during chemoradiotherapy.

This clone has a single count. Its antigen is still unknown. Base qualities are not recorded, but no much larger clone differs from it by a single base. Library construction relied on the immunoSEQ multiplex PCR assay. The source is immuneACCESS, and TCRdb retained only in-frame sequences with V and J called. Part of the clones is not carried over; for the studies checked, unresolved V genes explain less than half of this, and the remainder is unexplained. The sample includes some 1,500 clones, with 82% observed a single time. The ten largest clones take up approximately 6.9% of the sample. Reading the germline V gene gives CDR1 ENHRY and CDR2 SYGVKD. V trim: 3 bases; J trim: 9 bases; unmatched bases: 11. From cysteine to phenylalanine, the CDR3 is 15 amino acids long. Just CDR3 DNA is preserved here, 45 bases in frame from base 1. Repertoires were sampled repeatedly over the course of chemoradiotherapy so that clonal expansion in the tumor microenvironment could be followed.

The starting material was tumor tissue, obtained from a patient who underwent chemoradiotherapy. The source is a human donor with HPV-associated anogenital cancer. The receptor chain draws on TRBV10-3 and TRBJ2-1, with 7 bases in between that match TRBD2. The CDR3 protein sequence reads: CAISERLALSTEQFF. In nucleotides, the sequence is TGTGCCATCAGTGAAAGACTAGCCCTTAGCACTGAGCAGTTCTTC.